One T cell receptor beta chain is described in this entry. V lost 3 bases and J 2 bases, leaving 20 bases between the germline ends. The CDR3 loop spans 17 amino acids. CDR1 ENHRY and CDR2 SYGVKD come from the germline V gene. This specimen comes from a study of blood T cells in healthy people across ages. The overall study: Per every two T cells, about one barcoded beta molecule was captured by template switching.

A second PCR, run for about 6 to 11 cycles, used a sample-barcoded 5' primer plus a J-beta primer mix. Researchers report that a template-switch adaptor with 12 random nucleotides tagged each cDNA molecule. TCRdb used MiXCR to reprocess the 5' RACE reads, holding one entry per CDR3 protein. The top ten clones hold 25% to 35% of a sample with 800,000 to 900,000 distinct CDR3 sequences, under 80% of them seen once. Isolating PBMCs gave at least 6 million of these cells per sample. The receptor's source is a man between 25 and 39 years old in good health. This sequence joins TRBV10-3 and TRBJ2-7; possible D gene TRBD2, 5 bases. Specimen: blood. This chain's CDR3 is CAISDRGRGSRPYEQYF. The DNA for the CDR3 is TGTGCCATCAGTGATCGAGGGCGCGGTAGTCGGCCCTACGAGCAGTACTTC.